The clone carrying this TCR beta chain was seen just once. CDR3 length: 16 residues. Trimming left V 0 bases short and J 4 bases short, with 13 bases between. CDR1 SGHKS and CDR2 YYEKEE come from the germline V gene (reference sequence). The sample belongs to a study of blood T cell repertoires in COVID-19. Study background: Sources were T cells, B-cell-depleted T cells, or PBMCs; the material itself was cDNA or gDNA.

The repertoire was sequenced with immunoSEQ multiplex PCR; TCRdb's copy has only in-frame clones and lacks some. The sample holds about 250,000 clones, 70% to 90% seen once. This receptor was identified in a man aged 18-30 years who had recovered from COVID-19. Input material: PBMCs or T cells enriched from blood (not recorded which). The chain recombines TRBV5-5 with TRBJ1-4; TRBD1 might be the D (6 bases). CDR3 sequence reads: CASSLAPGHGNEKLFF. CDR3 nucleotide sequence: TGTGCCAGCAGCTTGGCTCCGGGACACGGTAATGAAAAACTGTTTTTT.